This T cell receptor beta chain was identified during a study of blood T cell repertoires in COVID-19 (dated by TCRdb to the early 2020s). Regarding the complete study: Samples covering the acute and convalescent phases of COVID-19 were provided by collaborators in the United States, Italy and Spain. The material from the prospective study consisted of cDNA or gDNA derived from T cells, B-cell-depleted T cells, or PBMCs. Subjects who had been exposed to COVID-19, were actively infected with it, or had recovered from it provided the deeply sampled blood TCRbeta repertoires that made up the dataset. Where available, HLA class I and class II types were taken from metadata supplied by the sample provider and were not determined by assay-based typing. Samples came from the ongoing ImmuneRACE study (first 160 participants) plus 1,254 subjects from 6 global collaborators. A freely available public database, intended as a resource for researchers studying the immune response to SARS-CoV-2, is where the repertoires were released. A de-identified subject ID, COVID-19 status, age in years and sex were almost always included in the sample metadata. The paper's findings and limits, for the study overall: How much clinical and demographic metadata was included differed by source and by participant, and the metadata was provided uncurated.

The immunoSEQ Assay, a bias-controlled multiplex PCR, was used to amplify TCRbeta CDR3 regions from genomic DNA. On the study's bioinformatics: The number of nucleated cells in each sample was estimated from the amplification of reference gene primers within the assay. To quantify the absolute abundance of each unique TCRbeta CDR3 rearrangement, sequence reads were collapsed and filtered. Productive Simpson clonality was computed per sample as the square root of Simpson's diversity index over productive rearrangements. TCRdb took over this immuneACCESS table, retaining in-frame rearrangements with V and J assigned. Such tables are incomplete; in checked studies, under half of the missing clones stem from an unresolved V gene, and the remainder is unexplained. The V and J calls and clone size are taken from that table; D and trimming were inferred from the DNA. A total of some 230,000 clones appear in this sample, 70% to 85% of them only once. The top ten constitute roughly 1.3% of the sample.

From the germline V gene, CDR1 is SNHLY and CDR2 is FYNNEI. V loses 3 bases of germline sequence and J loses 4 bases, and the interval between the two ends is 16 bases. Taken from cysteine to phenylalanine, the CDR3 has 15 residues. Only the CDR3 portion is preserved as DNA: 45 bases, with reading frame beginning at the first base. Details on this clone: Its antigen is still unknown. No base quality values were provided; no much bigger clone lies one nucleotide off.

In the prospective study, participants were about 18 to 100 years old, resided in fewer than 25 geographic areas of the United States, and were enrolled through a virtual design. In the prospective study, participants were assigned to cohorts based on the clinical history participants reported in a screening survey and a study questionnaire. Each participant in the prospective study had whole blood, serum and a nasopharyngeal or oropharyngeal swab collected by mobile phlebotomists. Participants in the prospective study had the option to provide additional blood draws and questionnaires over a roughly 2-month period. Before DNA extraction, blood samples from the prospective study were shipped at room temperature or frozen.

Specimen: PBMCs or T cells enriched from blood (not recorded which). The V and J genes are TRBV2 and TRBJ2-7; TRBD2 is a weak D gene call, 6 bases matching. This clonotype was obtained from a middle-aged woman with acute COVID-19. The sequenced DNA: TGTGCCAGCAGTGAGGCTAGCGCGGGAAATTACGAGCAGTACTTC. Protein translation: CASSEASAGNYEQYF.